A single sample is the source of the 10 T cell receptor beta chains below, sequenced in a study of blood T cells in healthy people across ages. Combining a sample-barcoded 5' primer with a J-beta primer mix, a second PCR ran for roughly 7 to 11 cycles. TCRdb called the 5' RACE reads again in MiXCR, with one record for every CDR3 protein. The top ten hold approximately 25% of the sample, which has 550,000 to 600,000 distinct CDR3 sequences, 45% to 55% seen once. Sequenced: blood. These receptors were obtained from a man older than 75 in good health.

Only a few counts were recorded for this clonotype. DNA of the CDR3: TGTGCCAGCAGTTCCTCAGTAGAGTCGTTCTTC. This sequence encodes CASSSSVESFF. This chain uses TRBV12-3 or TRBV12-4 with TRBJ2-1; D is uncertain. The V end lost 4 bases, the J end lost 15 bases, and 13 bases lay between the germline ends. The CDR3 runs to 11 residues.

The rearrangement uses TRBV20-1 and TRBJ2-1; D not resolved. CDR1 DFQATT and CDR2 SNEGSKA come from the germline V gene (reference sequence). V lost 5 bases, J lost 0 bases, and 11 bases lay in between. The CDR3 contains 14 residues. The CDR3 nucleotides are TGCAGTGCTTCCAGTCACACCTCCTACAATGAGCAGTTCTTC. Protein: CSASSHTSYNEQFF.

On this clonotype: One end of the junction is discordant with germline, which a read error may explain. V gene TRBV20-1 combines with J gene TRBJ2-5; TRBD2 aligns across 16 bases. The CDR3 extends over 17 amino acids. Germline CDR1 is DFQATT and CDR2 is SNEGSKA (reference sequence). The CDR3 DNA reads TGCAGTGCCGATGGGACTAGCGGGAGGGGCGTTTCAGAGACCCCGTACTTC. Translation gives CSADGTSGRGVSETPYF.

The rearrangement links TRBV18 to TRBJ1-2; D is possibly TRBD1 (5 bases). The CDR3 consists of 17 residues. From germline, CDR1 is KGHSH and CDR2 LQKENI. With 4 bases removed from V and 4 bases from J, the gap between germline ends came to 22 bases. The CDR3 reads CASSRGWGAKSGYGYTF. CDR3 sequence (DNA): TGTGCCAGCTCACGAGGTTGGGGCGCCAAATCCGGCTATGGCTACACCTTC. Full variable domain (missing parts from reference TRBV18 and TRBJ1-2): NAGVMQNPRHLVRRRGQEARLRCSPMKGHSHVYWYRQLPEEGLKFMVYLQKENIIDESGMPKERFSAEFPKEGPSILRIQQVVRGDSAAYFCASSRGWGAKSGYGYTFGSGTRLTVV.

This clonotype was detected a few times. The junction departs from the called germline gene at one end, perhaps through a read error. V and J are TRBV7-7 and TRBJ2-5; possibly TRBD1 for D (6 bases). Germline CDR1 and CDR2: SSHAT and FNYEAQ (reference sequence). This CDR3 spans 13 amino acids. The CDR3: CASSLDRGRTQYF. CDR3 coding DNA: TGTGCTAGCAGTCTGGACAGAGGGAGGACCCAGTACTTC.

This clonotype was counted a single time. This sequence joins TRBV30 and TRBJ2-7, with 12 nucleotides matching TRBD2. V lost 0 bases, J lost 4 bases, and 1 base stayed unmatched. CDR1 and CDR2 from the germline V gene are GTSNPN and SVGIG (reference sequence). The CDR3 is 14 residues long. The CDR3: CAWSVLAGGYEQYF. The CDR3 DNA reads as TGTGCCTGGAGTGTACTAGCGGGAGGTTACGAGCAGTACTTC.

The CDR3 DNA is TGTGCCACCAGCAGAGATCAGACAGAAGAGACCCAGTACTTC. Its protein is CATSRDQTEETQYF. V is TRBV15 and J is TRBJ2-5; TRBD1 might be the D (5 bases). CDR1 is LNHNV, CDR2 YYDKDF, per germline (reference sequence). Trimming took 0 bases from V and 3 from J, leaving 8 bases between them. This CDR3 is built from 14 residues.

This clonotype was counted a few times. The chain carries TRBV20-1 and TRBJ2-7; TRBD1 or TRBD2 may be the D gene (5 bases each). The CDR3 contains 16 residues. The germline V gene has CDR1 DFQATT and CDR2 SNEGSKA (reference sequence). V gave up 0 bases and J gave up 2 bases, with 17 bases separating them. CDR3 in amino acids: CSARDIGTGFPYEQYF. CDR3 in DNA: TGCAGTGCTAGAGATATTGGGACGGGCTTCCCCTACGAGCAGTACTTC.

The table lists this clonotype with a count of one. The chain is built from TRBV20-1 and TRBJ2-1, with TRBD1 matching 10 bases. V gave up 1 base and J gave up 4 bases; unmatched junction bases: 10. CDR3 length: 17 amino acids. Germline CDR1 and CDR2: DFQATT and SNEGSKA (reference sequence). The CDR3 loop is CSARGLDRGNEYNEQFF. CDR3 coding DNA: TGCAGTGCTAGAGGCCTGGACAGGGGGAACGAATACAATGAGCAGTTCTTC.

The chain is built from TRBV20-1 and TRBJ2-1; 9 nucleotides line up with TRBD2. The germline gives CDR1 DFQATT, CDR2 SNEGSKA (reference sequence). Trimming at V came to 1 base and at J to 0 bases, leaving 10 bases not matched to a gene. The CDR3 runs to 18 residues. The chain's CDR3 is CSARVVAGALSSYNEQFF. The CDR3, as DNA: TGCAGTGCTAGAGTCGTAGCGGGGGCCCTGAGCTCCTACAATGAGCAGTTCTTC.